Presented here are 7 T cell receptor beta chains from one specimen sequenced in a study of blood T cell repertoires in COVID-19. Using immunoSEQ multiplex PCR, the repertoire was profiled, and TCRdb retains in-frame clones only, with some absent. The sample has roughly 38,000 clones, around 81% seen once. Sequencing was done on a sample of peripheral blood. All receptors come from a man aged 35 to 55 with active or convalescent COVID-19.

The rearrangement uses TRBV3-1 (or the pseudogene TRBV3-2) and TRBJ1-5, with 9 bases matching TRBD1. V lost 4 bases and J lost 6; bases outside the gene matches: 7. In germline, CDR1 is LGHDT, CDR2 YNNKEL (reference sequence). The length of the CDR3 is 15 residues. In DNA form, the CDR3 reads TGTGCCAGCAGCCCGGGGGACAGGGATAGTCAGCCCCAGCATTTT. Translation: CASSPGDRDSQPQHF.

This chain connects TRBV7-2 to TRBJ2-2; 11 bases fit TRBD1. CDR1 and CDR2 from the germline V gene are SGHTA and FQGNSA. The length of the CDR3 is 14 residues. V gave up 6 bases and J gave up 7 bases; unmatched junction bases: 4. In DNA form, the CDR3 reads TGTGCCAGCAGAGGACAGGGGGCAGGCGGGGAGCTGTTTTTT. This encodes CASRGQGAGGELFF.

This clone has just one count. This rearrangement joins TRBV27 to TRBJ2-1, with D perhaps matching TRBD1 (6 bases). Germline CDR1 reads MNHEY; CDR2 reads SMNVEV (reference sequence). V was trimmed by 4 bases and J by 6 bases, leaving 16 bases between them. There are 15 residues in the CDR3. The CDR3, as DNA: TGTGCCAGCAGTTCTATGGGGATAGGGGGCAATGAGCAGTTCTTC. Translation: CASSSMGIGGNEQFF.

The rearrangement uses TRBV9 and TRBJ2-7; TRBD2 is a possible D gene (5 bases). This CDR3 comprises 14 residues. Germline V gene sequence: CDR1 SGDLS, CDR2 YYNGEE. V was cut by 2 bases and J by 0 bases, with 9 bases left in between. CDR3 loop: CASSVGSGSYEQYF. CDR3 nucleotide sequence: TGTGCCAGCAGCGTGGGCAGCGGCTCCTACGAGCAGTACTTC.

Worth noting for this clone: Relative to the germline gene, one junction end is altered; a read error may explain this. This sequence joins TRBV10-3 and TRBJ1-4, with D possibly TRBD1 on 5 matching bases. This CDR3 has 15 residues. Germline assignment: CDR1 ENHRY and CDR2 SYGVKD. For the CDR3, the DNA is TGTGCCGTCAGGCCCAGGGTGGAAGGAAATGAAAAACTGTTTTTT. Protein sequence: CAVRPRVEGNEKLFF.

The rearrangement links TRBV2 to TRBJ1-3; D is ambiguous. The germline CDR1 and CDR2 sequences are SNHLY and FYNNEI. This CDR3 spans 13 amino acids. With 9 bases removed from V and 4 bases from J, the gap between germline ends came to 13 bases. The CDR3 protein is CASSNSWGNTIYF. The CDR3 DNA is TGTGCCAGTTCTAACAGCTGGGGAAACACCATATATTTT.

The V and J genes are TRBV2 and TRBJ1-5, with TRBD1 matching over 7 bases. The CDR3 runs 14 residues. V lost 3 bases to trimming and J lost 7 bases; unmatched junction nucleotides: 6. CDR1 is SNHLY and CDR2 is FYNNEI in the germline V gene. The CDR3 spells CASSDTTGRQPQHF. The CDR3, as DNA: TGTGCCAGCAGTGATACGACAGGGAGGCAGCCCCAGCATTTT.